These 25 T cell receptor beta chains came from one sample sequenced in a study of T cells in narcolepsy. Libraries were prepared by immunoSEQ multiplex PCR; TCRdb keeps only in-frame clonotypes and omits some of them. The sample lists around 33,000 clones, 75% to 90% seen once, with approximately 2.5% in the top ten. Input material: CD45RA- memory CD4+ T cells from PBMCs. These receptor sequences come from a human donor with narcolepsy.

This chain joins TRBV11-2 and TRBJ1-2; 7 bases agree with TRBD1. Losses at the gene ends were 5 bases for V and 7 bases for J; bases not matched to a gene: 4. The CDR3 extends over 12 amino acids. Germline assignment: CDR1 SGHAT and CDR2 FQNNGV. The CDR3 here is CASSHRGGGYTF. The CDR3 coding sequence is TGTGCCAGCAGCCACAGGGGCGGTGGCTACACCTTC.

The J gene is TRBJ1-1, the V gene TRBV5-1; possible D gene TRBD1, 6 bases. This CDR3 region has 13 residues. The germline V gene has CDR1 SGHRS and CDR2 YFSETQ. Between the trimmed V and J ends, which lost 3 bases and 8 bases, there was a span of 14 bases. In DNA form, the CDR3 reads TGCGCCAGCAGCTCAATTCGACAGGACGAAGCTTTCTTT. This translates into CASSSIRQDEAFF.

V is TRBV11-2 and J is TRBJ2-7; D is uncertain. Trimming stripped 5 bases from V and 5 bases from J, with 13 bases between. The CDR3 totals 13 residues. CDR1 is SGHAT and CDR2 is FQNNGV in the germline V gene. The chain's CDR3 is CASSEAGSNEQYF. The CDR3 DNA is TGTGCCAGCAGCGAAGCCGGATCCAACGAGCAGTACTTC.

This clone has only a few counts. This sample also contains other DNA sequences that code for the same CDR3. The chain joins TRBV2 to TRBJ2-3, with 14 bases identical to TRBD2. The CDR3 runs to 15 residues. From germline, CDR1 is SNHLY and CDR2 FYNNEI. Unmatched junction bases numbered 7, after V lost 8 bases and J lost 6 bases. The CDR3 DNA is TGTGCCAGCGGACTAGCGGGGGGAGGTGGGGATACGCAGTATTTT. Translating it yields CASGLAGGGGDTQYF.

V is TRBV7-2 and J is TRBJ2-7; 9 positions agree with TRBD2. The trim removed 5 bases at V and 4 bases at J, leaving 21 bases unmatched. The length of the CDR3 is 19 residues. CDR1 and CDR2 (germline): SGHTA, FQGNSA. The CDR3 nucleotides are TGTGCCAGCAGCCCCCCATTTTTGGTAGCGGGGGAAGGGGCGTACGAGCAGTACTTC. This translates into CASSPPFLVAGEGAYEQYF.

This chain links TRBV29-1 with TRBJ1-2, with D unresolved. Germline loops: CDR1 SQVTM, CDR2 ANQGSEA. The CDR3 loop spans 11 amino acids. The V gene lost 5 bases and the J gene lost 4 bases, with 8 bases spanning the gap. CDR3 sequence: CSVNEVYGYTF. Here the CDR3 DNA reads TGCAGCGTTAACGAAGTCTATGGCTACACCTTC.

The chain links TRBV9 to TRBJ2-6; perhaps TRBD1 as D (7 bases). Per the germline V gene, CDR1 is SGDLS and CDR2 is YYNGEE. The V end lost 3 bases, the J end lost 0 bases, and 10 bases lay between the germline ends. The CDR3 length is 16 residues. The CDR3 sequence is CASSAQGGSGANVLTF. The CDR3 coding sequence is TGTGCCAGCAGCGCCCAGGGGGGCTCTGGGGCCAACGTCCTGACTTTC.

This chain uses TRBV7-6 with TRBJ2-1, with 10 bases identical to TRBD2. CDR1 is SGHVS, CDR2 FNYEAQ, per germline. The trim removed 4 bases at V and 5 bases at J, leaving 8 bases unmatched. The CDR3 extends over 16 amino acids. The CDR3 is CASSSELAGAHNEQFF. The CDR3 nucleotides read TGTGCCAGCAGCTCCGAGCTAGCGGGGGCGCACAATGAGCAGTTCTTC. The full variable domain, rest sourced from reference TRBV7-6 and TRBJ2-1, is GAGVSQSPRYKVTKRGQDVALRCDPISGHVSLYWYRQALGQGPEFLTYFNYEAQQDKSGLPNDRFSAERPEGSISTLTIQRTEQRDSAMYRCASSSELAGAHNEQFFGPGTRLTVL.

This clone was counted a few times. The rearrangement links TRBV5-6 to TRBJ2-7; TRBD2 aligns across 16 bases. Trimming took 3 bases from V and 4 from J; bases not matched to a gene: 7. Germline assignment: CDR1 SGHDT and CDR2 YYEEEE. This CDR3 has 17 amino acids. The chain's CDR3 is CASSSPGLAGGKYEQYF. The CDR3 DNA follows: TGTGCCAGCAGCTCTCCGGGACTAGCGGGGGGGAAGTACGAGCAGTACTTC. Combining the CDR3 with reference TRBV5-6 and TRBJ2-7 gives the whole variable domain DAGVTQSPTHLIKTRGQQVTLRCSPKSGHDTVSWYQQALGQGPQFIFQYYEEEERQRGNFPDRFSGHQFPNYSSELNVNALLLGDSALYLCASSSPGLAGGKYEQYFGPGTRLTVT.

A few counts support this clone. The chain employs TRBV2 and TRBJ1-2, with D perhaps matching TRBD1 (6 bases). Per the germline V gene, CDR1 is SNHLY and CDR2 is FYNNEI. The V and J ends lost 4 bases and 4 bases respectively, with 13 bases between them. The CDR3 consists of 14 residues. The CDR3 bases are TGTGCCAGCAGTGTTGGCGGGACACCCTATGGCTACACCTTC. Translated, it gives CASSVGGTPYGYTF.

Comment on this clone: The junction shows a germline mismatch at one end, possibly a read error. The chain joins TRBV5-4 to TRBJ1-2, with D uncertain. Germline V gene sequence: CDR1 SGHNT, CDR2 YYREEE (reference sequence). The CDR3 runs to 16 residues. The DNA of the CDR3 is TGCGCCAGCAGCCAAGATCGAGAGCGAGCAGGTTATGGCTACACCTTC. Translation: CASSQDRERAGYGYTF.

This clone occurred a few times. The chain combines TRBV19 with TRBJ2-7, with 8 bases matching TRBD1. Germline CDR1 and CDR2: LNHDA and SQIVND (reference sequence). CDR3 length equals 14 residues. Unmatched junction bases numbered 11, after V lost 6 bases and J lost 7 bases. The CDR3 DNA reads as TGTGCCAGTAGCCCCCTCCAGGACAGGGAGGAGCAGTACTTC. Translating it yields CASSPLQDREEQYF.

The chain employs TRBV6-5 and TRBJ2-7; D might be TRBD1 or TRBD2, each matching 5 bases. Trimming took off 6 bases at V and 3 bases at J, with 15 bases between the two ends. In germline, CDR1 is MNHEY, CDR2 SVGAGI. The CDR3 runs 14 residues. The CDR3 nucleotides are TGTGCCAGCAGCCCGGGACCCGGGCGCTACGAGCAGTACTTC. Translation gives CASSPGPGRYEQYF.

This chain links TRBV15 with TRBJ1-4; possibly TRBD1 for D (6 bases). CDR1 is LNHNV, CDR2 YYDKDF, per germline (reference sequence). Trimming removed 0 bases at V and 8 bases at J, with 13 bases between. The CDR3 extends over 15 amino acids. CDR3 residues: CATSRDWGAREKLFF. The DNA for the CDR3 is TGTGCCACCAGCAGAGATTGGGGGGCTCGGGAAAAACTGTTTTTT.

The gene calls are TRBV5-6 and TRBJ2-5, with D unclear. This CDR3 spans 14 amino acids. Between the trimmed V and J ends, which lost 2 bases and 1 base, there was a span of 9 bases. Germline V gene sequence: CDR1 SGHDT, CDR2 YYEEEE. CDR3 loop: CASSFSLSQETQYF. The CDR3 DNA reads TGTGCCAGCAGCTTCAGCCTATCCCAAGAGACCCAGTACTTC. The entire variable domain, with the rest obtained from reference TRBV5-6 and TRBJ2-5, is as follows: DAGVTQSPTHLIKTRGQQVTLRCSPKSGHDTVSWYQQALGQGPQFIFQYYEEEERQRGNFPDRFSGHQFPNYSSELNVNALLLGDSALYLCASSFSLSQETQYFGPGTRLLVL.

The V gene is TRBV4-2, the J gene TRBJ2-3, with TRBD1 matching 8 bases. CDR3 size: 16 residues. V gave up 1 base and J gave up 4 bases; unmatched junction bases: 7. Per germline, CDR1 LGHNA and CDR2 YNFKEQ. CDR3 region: CASSQVRQGAADTQYF. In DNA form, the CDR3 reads TGTGCCAGCAGCCAAGTTCGCCAGGGGGCAGCAGATACGCAGTATTTT.

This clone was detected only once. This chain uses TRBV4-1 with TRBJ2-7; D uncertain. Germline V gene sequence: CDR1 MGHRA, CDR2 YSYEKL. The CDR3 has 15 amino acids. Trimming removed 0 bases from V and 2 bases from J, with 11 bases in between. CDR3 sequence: CASSQDNGWAYEQYF. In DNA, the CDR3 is TGCGCCAGCAGCCAAGACAACGGATGGGCCTACGAGCAGTACTTC.

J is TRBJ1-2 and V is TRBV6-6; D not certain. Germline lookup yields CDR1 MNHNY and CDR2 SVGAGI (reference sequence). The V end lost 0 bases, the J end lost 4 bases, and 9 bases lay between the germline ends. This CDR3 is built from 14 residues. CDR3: CASSYSRGSYGYTF. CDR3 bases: TGTGCCAGCAGTTACTCCAGAGGGAGCTATGGCTACACCTTC.

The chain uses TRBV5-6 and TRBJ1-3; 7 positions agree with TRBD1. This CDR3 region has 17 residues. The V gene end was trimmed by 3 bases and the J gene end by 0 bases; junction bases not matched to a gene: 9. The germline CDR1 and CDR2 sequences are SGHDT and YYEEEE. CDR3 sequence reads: CASSSAAGGYSGNTIYF. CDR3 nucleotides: TGTGCCAGCAGCTCAGCAGCAGGGGGGTACTCTGGAAACACCATATATTTT.

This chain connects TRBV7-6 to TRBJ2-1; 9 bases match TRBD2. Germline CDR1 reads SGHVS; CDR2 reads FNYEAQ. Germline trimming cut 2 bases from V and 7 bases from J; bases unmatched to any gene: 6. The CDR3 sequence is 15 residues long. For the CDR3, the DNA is TGTGCCAGCAGCTTACTTGCGGGGGGGCGGAATGAGCAGTTCTTC. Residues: CASSLLAGGRNEQFF.

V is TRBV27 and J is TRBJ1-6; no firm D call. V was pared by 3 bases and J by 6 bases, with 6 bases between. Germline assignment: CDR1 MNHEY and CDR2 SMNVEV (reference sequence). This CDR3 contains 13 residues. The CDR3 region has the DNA TGTGCCAGCAGTTTTGTGGGTAATTCACCCCTCCACTTT. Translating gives CASSFVGNSPLHF.

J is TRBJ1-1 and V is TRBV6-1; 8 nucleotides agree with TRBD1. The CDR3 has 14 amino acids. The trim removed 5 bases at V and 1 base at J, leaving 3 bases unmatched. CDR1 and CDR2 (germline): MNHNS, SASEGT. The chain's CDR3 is CASSQDRGNTEAFF. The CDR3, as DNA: TGTGCCAGCAGTCAAGACAGGGGGAACACTGAAGCTTTCTTT.

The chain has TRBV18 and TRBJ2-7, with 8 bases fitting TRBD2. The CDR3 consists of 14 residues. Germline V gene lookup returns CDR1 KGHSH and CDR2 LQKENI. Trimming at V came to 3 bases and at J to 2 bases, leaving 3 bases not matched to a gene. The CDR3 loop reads CASSPTSGPYEQYF. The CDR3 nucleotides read TGTGCCAGCTCACCCACTAGCGGTCCCTACGAGCAGTACTTC.

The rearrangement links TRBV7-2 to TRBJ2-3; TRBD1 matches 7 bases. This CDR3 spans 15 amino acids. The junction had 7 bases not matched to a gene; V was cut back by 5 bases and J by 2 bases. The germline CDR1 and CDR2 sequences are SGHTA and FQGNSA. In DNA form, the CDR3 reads TGTGCCAGCAGCCCCGGACAGGCTATCACAGATACGCAGTATTTT. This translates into CASSPGQAITDTQYF.

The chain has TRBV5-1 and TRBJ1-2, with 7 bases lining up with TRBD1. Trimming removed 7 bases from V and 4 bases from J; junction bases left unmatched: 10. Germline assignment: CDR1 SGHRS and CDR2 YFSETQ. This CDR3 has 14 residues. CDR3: CASAPAGTVYGYTF. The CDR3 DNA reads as TGCGCCAGCGCCCCCGCCGGGACAGTCTATGGCTACACCTTC.